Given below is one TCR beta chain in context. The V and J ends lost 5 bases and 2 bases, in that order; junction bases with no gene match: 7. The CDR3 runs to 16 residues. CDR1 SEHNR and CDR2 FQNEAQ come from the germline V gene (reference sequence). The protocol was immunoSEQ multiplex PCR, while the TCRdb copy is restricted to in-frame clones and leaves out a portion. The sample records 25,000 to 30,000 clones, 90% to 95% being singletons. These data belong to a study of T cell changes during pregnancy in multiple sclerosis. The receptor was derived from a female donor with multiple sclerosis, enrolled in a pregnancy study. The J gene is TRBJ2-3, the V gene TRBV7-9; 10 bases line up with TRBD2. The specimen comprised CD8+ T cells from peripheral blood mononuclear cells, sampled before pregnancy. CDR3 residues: CASSPESGGDTDTQYF. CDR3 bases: TGTGCCAGCAGCCCAGAGAGCGGGGGGGACACAGATACGCAGTATTTT.